This T cell receptor (beta chain) stems from a study of cytomegalovirus exposure and HLA in healthy donors. With 60 Vbeta and 13 Jbeta primers, the PCR was carried out. Some clones are missing from TCRdb's copy, which holds only in-frame ones; the method was immunoSEQ multiplex PCR. This sample yields some 120,000 clones, of which 74% are seen a single time; less than 7% belongs to the top ten. This CDR3 spans 11 amino acids. With 5 bases removed from V and 6 bases from J, the gap between germline ends came to 10 bases. Germline lookup yields CDR1 DFQATT and CDR2 SNEGSKA (reference sequence). Study-wide findings and caveats: Association of a missense DCLRE1C variant with TCR beta V- and J-gene trimming was reported in a later analysis. Sequencing depth across donors, presence/absence analyses assumed, was roughly uniform. Published work reported that the classifier diagnosed cytomegalovirus status with high specificity and sensitivity.

Points on this clone: Its matching antigen is unknown.

The chain is built from TRBV20-1 and TRBJ1-2; D gene unclear. The TCR comes from a woman in her fifties or sixties in good health and CMV-seropositive. The sample comprised PBMCs. The CDR3 sequence: CSASREDGYTF. Written as DNA, the CDR3 is TGCAGTGCTTCCCGGGAGGATGGCTACACCTTC.